These T cell receptor beta chains were read from a single sample in a study of response to subunit inactivated influenza vaccine. TCRdb reanalysed the RT-PCR reads using MiXCR and keeps one entry per CDR3 protein. Found here are approximately 200,000 distinct CDR3 sequences, around 15% of them singletons; the top ten hold under 30%. Here the sequenced sample was CD8+ T cells sorted from PBMCs, taken roughly 5 days after vaccination. Receptors originate from a man aged 45-60 years who received an inactivated influenza vaccine. The CDR3 runs from the conserved cysteine through the conserved F or W. D genes are given only for firm matches. The listing skips clone size in some rows; elsewhere it reads once, few, many or a size class.

abundance	v_gene	j_gene	d_gene	CDR3nt	CDR3aa
few	TRBV4-3	TRBJ2-7	TRBD2	TGCGCCAGCAGCCAAGAGACGGGGGGGTCCTACGAGCAGTACTTC	CASSQETGGSYEQYF
few	TRBV14	TRBJ2-1	-	TGTGCCAGCAGCCCGAGACAGGCGACTTACAATGAGCAGTTCTTC	CASSPRQATYNEQFF
-	TRBV2	TRBJ2-7	-	TGTGCCAGCAATAATGTGGGGGTGGCTTACGAGCAGTACTTC	CASNNVGVAYEQYF
few	TRBV3-1	TRBJ1-1	-	TGTGCCAGCAGCCTGACCGGAGTGAACACTGAAGCTTTCTTT	CASSLTGVNTEAFF
-	TRBV29-1	TRBJ2-2	-	TGCAGCGCTTGTTCAAAAAACACCGGGGAGCTGTTTTTT	CSACSKNTGELFF
few	TRBV4-3	TRBJ2-3	-	TGCGCCAGCAGCCAAGATTTCCCTACGATAGCAGACGCAGATACGCAGTATTTT	CASSQDFPTIADADTQYF
-	TRBV12-3/TRBV12-4	TRBJ1-2	-	TGTGCCAGCAGTTCGATTGGACAGCAAAACTATGGCTACACCTTC	CASSSIGQQNYGYTF
-	TRBV9	TRBJ2-2	-	TGTGCCAGCAGCACTCGGACCAGCGGGACCGGGGAGCTGTTTTTT	CASSTRTSGTGELFF
-	TRBV9	TRBJ2-1	TRBD2	TGTGCCAGCAGCTTACAGCGGGAGGGCCATCAAGACAACTACAATGAGCAGTTCTTC	CASSLQREGHQDNYNEQFF
-	TRBV20-1	TRBJ2-7	TRBD1	TGCAGTGCTAGAAACAGGGACAGCTACGAGCAGTACTTC	CSARNRDSYEQYF
few	TRBV29-1	TRBJ2-1	-	TGCAGCGTTGAAGATAGGGACTCGTTCTACAATGAGCAGTTCTTC	CSVEDRDSFYNEQFF
-	TRBV7-9	TRBJ1-2	-	TGTGCCAGCAGCCCAACGATGACTGGTAGCTATGGCTACACCTTC	CASSPTMTGSYGYTF
few	TRBV12-3/TRBV12-4	TRBJ1-1	TRBD1	TGTGCCAGCAGTGAGGGCCCGACAGGGAATAACACTGAAGCTTTCTTT	CASSEGPTGNNTEAFF
-	TRBV5-1	TRBJ2-7	-	TGCGCCAGCAGCTTGATGTTGTCCTACGAGCAGTACTTC	CASSLMLSYEQYF
-	TRBV7-9	TRBJ1-1	-	TGTGCCAGCAGCAAAGACAGATTGGGCCCTGAAGCTTTCTTT	CASSKDRLGPEAFF
few	TRBV4-1	TRBJ2-2	-	TGCGCCAGCAGCCGGAAACCGGGCCCCACCGGGGAGCTGTTTTTT	CASSRKPGPTGELFF
-	TRBV15	TRBJ2-1	-	TGTGCCACCAGCAGAGATCTCGGGGGCAATGAGCAGTTCTTC	CATSRDLGGNEQFF
-	TRBV11-2	TRBJ2-7	-	TGTGCCAGCAGCTTACGGGACACCTACGAGCAGTACTTC	CASSLRDTYEQYF
-	TRBV11-2	TRBJ2-3	TRBD2	TGTGCCAGCAGCTTAATTGCTAGCGGGAGCCCTGGGACAGATACGCAGTATTTT	CASSLIASGSPGTDTQYF
-	TRBV4-3	TRBJ2-1	-	TGCGCCAGCAGCCAAGCCGACAGCTACAATGAGCAGTTCTTC	CASSQADSYNEQFF
-	TRBV15	TRBJ2-7	TRBD1	TGTGCCACCAGCAGACTGACAGGGGGTATCCACGAGCAGTACTTC	CATSRLTGGIHEQYF
-	TRBV10-3	TRBJ1-2	-	TGTGCCATCAGGGCAGGGAATGGCTACACCTTC	CAIRAGNGYTF
-	TRBV6-1	TRBJ2-5	-	TGTGCCAGCAGCCCGAGGGGGAAACAACAAGAGACCCAGTACTTC	CASSPRGKQQETQYF
few	TRBV5-6	TRBJ2-3	-	TGTGCCAGCAGCTTGTCTTCCAGCGTTACAGATACGCAGTATTTT	CASSLSSSVTDTQYF
-	TRBV12-3/TRBV12-4	TRBJ2-3	TRBD1	TGTGCCAACAGGACAGGGTATACAGATACGCAGTATTTT	CANRTGYTDTQYF
few	TRBV2	TRBJ1-5	-	TGTGCCAGTGGGTCTCAGCCCCAGCATTTT	CASGSQPQHF
many	TRBV12-3/TRBV12-4	TRBJ1-5	TRBD1	TGTGCCAGCAGTCGAACCGGGACAGGGCATCAGCCCCAGCATTTT	CASSRTGTGHQPQHF
few	TRBV6-1	TRBJ2-7	-	TGTGCCAGCAGTGAAGCTGCAGGACCTTACGAGCAGTACTTC	CASSEAAGPYEQYF
few	TRBV15	TRBJ1-2	-	TGTGCCACCAGCAGTGGCCGGGGGAGCGTGGGCTACACCTTC	CATSSGRGSVGYTF
many	TRBV5-1	TRBJ2-5	TRBD2	TGCGCCAGCAGCTCCCCTTCGGGGGGGCGCAGGGAGACCCAGTACTTC	CASSSPSGGRRETQYF
-	TRBV6-1	TRBJ2-1	-	TGTGCCAGCAGTGGGGCCACGATCAATGAGCAGTTCTTC	CASSGATINEQFF
-	TRBV6-2/TRBV6-3	TRBJ2-2	-	TGTGCCAGCAGTGACGATCATCCGCGGTACGGGGAGCTGTTTTTT	CASSDDHPRYGELFF
-	TRBV27	TRBJ1-2	TRBD1	TGTGCCAGCTCCCTCTGGACAGGGGCGGAGGGTGGCTACACCTTC	CASSLWTGAEGGYTF
-	TRBV27	TRBJ2-7	-	TGTGCCAGCAGTTTATCGGCGGGCGATGGCCCGGGGGAGCAGTACTTC	CASSLSAGDGPGEQYF
few	TRBV9	TRBJ2-5	-	TGTGCCAGCAGCGTAGGCAGGGGGGGCCCGACCCAGTACTTC	CASSVGRGGPTQYF
few	TRBV11-2	TRBJ1-1	-	TGTGCCAGCAGCTCAACGACTGAAGCTTTCTTT	CASSSTTEAFF
-	TRBV25-1	TRBJ2-5	-	TGTGCCAGCACTGAATTCCGCCCGACAGCACAAGAAGAGACCCAGTACTTC	CASTEFRPTAQEETQYF
-	TRBV7-9	TRBJ2-7	-	TGTGCCAGCAGCTTAGAGGAGGCGGGGACCTACGAGCAGTACTTC	CASSLEEAGTYEQYF
-	TRBV7-8	TRBJ2-3	-	TGTGCCAGCAGCCCTATAGTTAGCAGCACAGATACGCAGTATTTT	CASSPIVSSTDTQYF
-	TRBV5-6	TRBJ2-1	TRBD2	TGTGCCAGCAGCCTCACCACTAGCGTCTCCTACAATGAGCAGTTCTTC	CASSLTTSVSYNEQFF
few	TRBV6-1	TRBJ2-2	TRBD2	TGTGCCAGCAGCTCAAGGCAGGGAGGGTCCGGGGAGCTGTTTTTT	CASSSRQGGSGELFF
few	TRBV5-1	TRBJ2-7	-	TGCGCCAGCAGCTTGGGTTACGGCCCCTACGAGCAGTACTTC	CASSLGYGPYEQYF
many	TRBV12-3/TRBV12-4	TRBJ2-7	-	TGTGCCAGCAGTTGGGGGATTTCCTACGAGCAGTACTTC	CASSWGISYEQYF
-	TRBV10-3	TRBJ2-3	TRBD2	TGTGCCATCAGTGAGTCGACGAGCGGGAGGGCAACAGATACGCAGTATTTT	CAISESTSGRATDTQYF
many	TRBV5-6	TRBJ2-7	TRBD2	TGTGCCAGCAGCTTGCCGAGACTAGCGACAAGTAACGAGCAGTACTTC	CASSLPRLATSNEQYF
few	TRBV3-1	TRBJ2-1	-	TGTGCCAGCAGCCAAGATCGGGGTAGCGGCTACAATGAGCAGTTCTTC	CASSQDRGSGYNEQFF
-	TRBV29-1	TRBJ2-1	-	TGCAGCGCCCTGGGACCTTTGGACTACAATGAGCAGTTCTTC	CSALGPLDYNEQFF
-	TRBV6-5	TRBJ2-7	-	TGTGCCAGCAGTTACGGGCACGAGCAGTACTTC	CASSYGHEQYF
many	TRBV12-3/TRBV12-4	TRBJ2-7	-	TGTGCCAGCAGTTGGACCGATTACGAGCAGTACTTC	CASSWTDYEQYF
-	TRBV7-9	TRBJ2-5	-	TGTGCCAACAGCTTATTCGCCAGGGAAGAGACCCAGTACTTC	CANSLFAREETQYF
many	TRBV4-3	TRBJ2-7	-	TGCGCCAGCAGCCAAGATCTCGGGGGCTCCTACGAGCAGTACTTC	CASSQDLGGSYEQYF
-	TRBV4-2	TRBJ2-3	-	TGTGCCAGCAGCCAAGAGGACACCACAGATACGCAGTATTTT	CASSQEDTTDTQYF
-	TRBV11-2	TRBJ2-1	-	TGTGCCAGCAGCTTAATATATAGCTCCTACAATGAGCAGTTCTTC	CASSLIYSSYNEQFF
-	TRBV19	TRBJ2-7	-	TGTGCCAGTAGTATCTTACCGGGGGGACAATACGAGCAGTACTTC	CASSILPGGQYEQYF